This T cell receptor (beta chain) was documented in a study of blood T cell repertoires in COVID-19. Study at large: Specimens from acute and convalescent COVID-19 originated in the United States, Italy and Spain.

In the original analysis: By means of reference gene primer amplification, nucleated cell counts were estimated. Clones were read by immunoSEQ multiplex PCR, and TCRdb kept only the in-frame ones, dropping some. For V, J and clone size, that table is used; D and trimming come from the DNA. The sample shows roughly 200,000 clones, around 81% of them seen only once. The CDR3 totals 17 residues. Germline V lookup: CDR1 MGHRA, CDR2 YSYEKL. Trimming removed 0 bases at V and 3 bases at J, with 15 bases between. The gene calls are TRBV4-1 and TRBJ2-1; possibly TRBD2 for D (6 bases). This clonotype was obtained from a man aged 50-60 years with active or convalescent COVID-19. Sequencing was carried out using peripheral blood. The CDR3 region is CASSQEASREVYNEQFF. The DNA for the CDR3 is TGCGCCAGCAGCCAAGAAGCGAGTAGGGAGGTCTACAATGAGCAGTTCTTC.